What follows are 18 T cell receptor beta chains derived from one specimen sequenced in a study of T cells in Graves' hyperthyroidism and ophthalmopathy. Amplified regions were TCR beta CDR3 sequences from RNA transcripts. In the first-round RT-PCR of the TCR CDR3, the HTBI primer set was used. Each CDR3 protein is one row after TCRdb ran MiXCR on the multiplex PCR reads. The data contain about 500,000 distinct CDR3 sequences, 16% of them singletons. The sequencing sample was made of blood. These receptors were collected from a woman between 25 and 40 years old with Graves' ophthalmopathy.

This clonotype was seen repeatedly, ten times or more. This sequence joins TRBV2 and TRBJ1-5; D is uncertain. Germline values: CDR1 SNHLY, CDR2 FYNNEI. Trimming pared 5 bases from V and 4 bases from J, leaving 9 bases between. This CDR3 comprises 13 residues. The CDR3 nucleotides read TGTGCCAGCAGTCAGGTCCGGAATCAGCCCCAGCATTTT. Amino acid sequence: CASSQVRNQPQHF.

This clonotype was found many times. This chain connects TRBV28 to TRBJ2-1; D is tentatively TRBD1 or TRBD2 (6 bases each). The CDR3 consists of 16 residues. Trimming took 7 bases from V and 15 from J, leaving 31 bases between them. Germline V gene data show CDR1 as MDHEN and CDR2 as SYDVKM. This chain's CDR3 is CASNLGGPTTRSWRFF. As DNA, the CDR3 is TGTGCCAGCAACCTAGGGGGGCCCACTACCCGTTCGTGGCGGTTCTTC.

This clonotype was counted only a few times. The J gene is TRBJ2-7, the V gene TRBV29-1, with 10 nucleotides matching TRBD2. The CDR3 spans 14 residues. J was trimmed by 3 bases and V by 2 bases; bases with no gene match: 4. The germline CDR1 and CDR2 sequences are SQVTM and ANQGSEA. The CDR3 protein is CSVELGTSVYEQYF. Here the CDR3 DNA reads TGCAGCGTTGAACTGGGGACTAGCGTCTACGAGCAGTACTTC.

This clonotype was recorded a few times. The gene calls are TRBV6-2 or TRBV6-3 and TRBJ1-5, with unresolved D. This CDR3 comprises 13 residues. CDR1 is MNHEY and CDR2 is SVGEGT in the germline V gene. With 0 bases removed from V and 5 bases from J, the gap between germline ends came to 5 bases. CDR3 DNA: TGTGCCAGCAGTTACTCGAACCATCAGCCCCAGCATTTT. Its protein is CASSYSNHQPQHF.

This clonotype was counted between two and nine times. In nucleotides, the CDR3 is TGTGCCAGCAGCACCGGGACAGGGGCGGGAGAAAAACTGTTTTTT. It yields the protein CASSTGTGAGEKLFF. The chain carries TRBV7-9 and TRBJ1-4; 10 bases agree with TRBD1. Germline lookup yields CDR1 SEHNR and CDR2 FQNEAQ (reference sequence). Trimming cost V 5 bases and J 8 bases; bases outside gene matches: 8. This CDR3 is built from 15 residues. Complete variable domain (other parts from reference TRBV7-9 and TRBJ1-4): DTGVSQNPRHKITKRGQNVTFRCDPISEHNRLYWYRQTLGQGPEFLTYFQNEAQLEKSRLLSDRFSAERPKGSFSTLEIQRTEQGDSAMYLCASSTGTGAGEKLFFGSGTQLSVL.

The rearrangement links TRBV27 to TRBJ1-2, with 9 bases matching TRBD1. Germline-derived CDR1 and CDR2 are MNHEY and SMNVEV (reference sequence). CDR3 length equals 16 residues. The ends lost 6 bases at V and 9 bases at J; junction bases unmatched: 17. CDR3 protein: CASRGTGTEANHSYTF. CDR3 nucleotides: TGTGCCAGCAGGGGGACAGGGACCGAAGCTAACCATAGCTACACCTTC.

In this sample, this clonotype turned up many times. This chain connects TRBV18 to TRBJ2-3; TRBD2 matches at 10 bases. The CDR3 is 15 residues long. Looked up from germline, CDR1 is KGHSH and CDR2 is LQKENI. V dropped 2 bases and J dropped 5; count of bases not matched to a gene: 4. In DNA form, the CDR3 reads TGTGCCAGCTCACCAACTAGCGGGAATAGAGATACGCAGTATTTT. It encodes CASSPTSGNRDTQYF.

This clonotype was seen at least ten times. V gene TRBV6-5 combines with J gene TRBJ2-2, with 14 nucleotides matching TRBD2. The CDR3 is 16 amino acids. Unmatched junction bases numbered 1, after V lost 1 base and J lost 6 bases. CDR1 and CDR2 (germline): MNHEY, SVGAGI. CDR3 DNA: TGTGCCAGCAGTTACTTGACTAGCGGGAGGGCCGGGGAGCTGTTTTTT. Translated, it gives CASSYLTSGRAGELFF.

This clonotype was found a few times. The CDR3, as DNA: TGTGCCAGCAGACCCCGGACTAGCGGTTACTACGAGCAGTACTTC. This sequence encodes CASRPRTSGYYEQYF. V is TRBV6-1 and J is TRBJ2-7, with 10 bases lining up with TRBD2. The germline V gene encodes CDR1 MNHNS and CDR2 SASEGT. The ends lost 6 bases at V and 3 bases at J; junction bases unmatched: 8. The length of the CDR3 is 15 residues.

In its sample, this clonotype was seen a few times. The gene calls are TRBV6-1 and TRBJ2-7; 9 bases are a match to TRBD1. After removal of 10 bases from V and 4 bases from J, the junction contained 17 bases not matched to a gene. The CDR3 totals 16 residues. Germline-derived CDR1 and CDR2 are MNHNS and SASEGT. The CDR3 coding sequence is TGTGCCAACCCCTGGTGGACAGGGGTCTTGTCGTACGAGCAGTACTTC. Protein sequence: CANPWWTGVLSYEQYF.

As regards this clonotype: A much more abundant neighbour one base away suggests this may be a read error. This is likely a read error, given that the CDR3 carries no conserved phenylalanine or tryptophan at its end. The chain has TRBV5-1 and TRBJ2-7; D may match TRBD1 or TRBD2 (5 bases each). With 0 bases removed from V and 0 bases from J, the gap between germline ends came to 7 bases. The germline gives CDR1 SGHRS, CDR2 YFSETQ. The CDR3 totals 14 residues. The CDR3: CASSLAGRSYEQYL. As DNA, the CDR3 is TGCGCCAGCAGCTTGGCGGGGCGCTCCTACGAGCAGTACCTC.

This clonotype was observed at least ten times. This chain links TRBV30 with TRBJ2-1; 8 positions match TRBD1. V trimming: 5 bases; J trimming: 5 bases; junction bases outside the gene matches: 2. This CDR3 spans 12 amino acids. Germline CDR1 is GTSNPN and CDR2 is SVGIG (reference sequence). CDR3 sequence (DNA): TGTGCCTGGGACAGGGGAAACAATGAGCAGTTCTTC. Protein: CAWDRGNNEQFF.

In this sample, this clonotype turned up many times. The rearrangement links TRBV20-1 to TRBJ2-7; TRBD2 matches at 13 bases. Per germline, CDR1 DFQATT and CDR2 SNEGSKA (reference sequence). The V and J ends lost 1 base and 6 bases, in that order; junction bases with no gene match: 0. The CDR3 is 13 amino acids. CDR3 sequence reads: CSARGLAGGEQYF. CDR3 sequence (DNA): TGCAGTGCTAGAGGACTAGCGGGAGGCGAGCAGTACTTC.

This clonotype has ten or more counts. For the CDR3, the DNA is TGTGCCAGCAGTGATTGGGGGAAGATACCTGAAGCTTTCTTT. It codes for CASSDWGKIPEAFF. This chain connects TRBV2 to TRBJ1-1, with D possibly matching TRBD1 (5 bases). Germline CDR1 SNHLY, CDR2 FYNNEI. This CDR3 is 14 amino acids long. V was pared by 3 bases and J by 6 bases, with 14 bases between.

This clonotype was seen at least ten times. The V and J genes are TRBV6-2 or TRBV6-3 and TRBJ2-2; no clear D. The ends were cut back, 8 bases at V and 0 bases at J, with 16 bases in the middle. Germline values: CDR1 MNHEY, CDR2 SVGEGT. CDR3 length: 16 amino acids. CDR3 bases: TGTGCCAGCCGCGCGGACGGAACCCCGAACACCGGGGAGCTGTTTTTT. It codes for CASRADGTPNTGELFF.

This clonotype was picked up many times. The chain combines TRBV27 with TRBJ1-1; D is unclear. The CDR3 length is 12 residues. V was clipped by 3 bases and J by 5 bases, with 7 bases between them. The germline gives CDR1 MNHEY, CDR2 SMNVEV (reference sequence). The CDR3 sequence: CASSFMGTEAFF. DNA for the CDR3: TGTGCCAGCAGTTTCATGGGGACTGAAGCTTTCTTT.

V is TRBV7-9 and J is TRBJ1-5, with D possibly matching TRBD1 (6 bases). The ends were cut back, 5 bases at V and 5 bases at J, with 7 bases in the middle. The CDR3 extends over 12 amino acids. Per germline, CDR1 SEHNR and CDR2 FQNEAQ (reference sequence). The CDR3 region has the DNA TGTGCCAGCAGCGGGGGCGATCAGCCCCAGCATTTT. It is translated as CASSGGDQPQHF.

This clonotype appeared many times. The chain employs TRBV27 and TRBJ2-3; 7 positions match TRBD2. Losses at the gene ends were 7 bases for V and 0 bases for J; bases not matched to a gene: 7. CDR3 length: 15 residues. CDR1 and CDR2 (germline): MNHEY, SMNVEV (reference sequence). CDR3 in DNA: TGTGCCAGCACCCCTTTTAGCGGGAGCACAGATACGCAGTATTTT. This sequence encodes CASTPFSGSTDTQYF.